This T cell receptor beta chain was retrieved from a study of radiotherapy plus CTLA-4 blockade in lung cancer. Trimming took off 2 bases at V and 6 bases at J, with 16 bases between the two ends. The CDR3 sequence is 15 residues long. Germline CDR1 reads KGHSH; CDR2 reads LQKENI. This clone was counted a few times. The data were produced by immunoSEQ multiplex PCR, yet TCRdb's version contains in-frame clones alone and is incomplete. The sample includes 110,000 or so clones, 65% to 85% of them seen just once. The TCR sequence derives from a human donor with non-small cell lung cancer who had a partial response to radiotherapy plus ipilimumab. Material: peripheral blood, obtained from a patient treated with radiotherapy plus ipilimumab. The rearrangement joins TRBV18 to TRBJ1-1; possibly TRBD1 for D (6 bases). CDR3 protein: CASSPGRGLRAEAFF. CDR3 sequence (DNA): TGTGCCAGCTCACCAGGCAGGGGCCTCCGCGCTGAAGCTTTCTTT.